One sample yielded the 30 T cell receptor beta chains listed below, sequenced in a study of cytomegalovirus exposure and HLA in healthy donors. This PCR relied on a set of 60 Vbeta primers and 13 Jbeta primers. Here immunoSEQ multiplex PCR was the method, and the copy in TCRdb shows in-frame clones only, minus some. The sample lists 100,000 to 150,000 clones; around four fifths were seen once. The material sequenced was PBMCs. These receptors originate from a man in his thirties or forties in good health and CMV-seropositive.

A few counts support this clone. This chain joins TRBV5-6 and TRBJ2-7; D uncertain. This CDR3 contains 14 residues. V was shortened by 4 bases and J by 0 bases, with 11 bases between the two germline ends. Per germline, CDR1 SGHDT and CDR2 YYEEEE. The CDR3 coding sequence is TGTGCCAGCAGCCCCATCACCTACTCCTACGAGCAGTACTTC. Its translation: CASSPITYSYEQYF.

J is TRBJ2-7 and V is TRBV5-6, with 14 positions matching TRBD2. After removal of 4 bases from V and 5 bases from J, the junction contained 5 bases not matched to a gene. This CDR3 has 15 residues. From germline, CDR1 is SGHDT and CDR2 YYEEEE. CDR3 loop: CASSLLGLAGDEQYF. CDR3 nucleotide sequence: TGTGCCAGCAGCCTGCTGGGACTAGCGGGAGACGAGCAGTACTTC.

This sequence joins TRBV27 and TRBJ1-5; tentative D call: TRBD1 (6 bases). The CDR3 loop spans 13 amino acids. Per the germline V gene, CDR1 is MNHEY and CDR2 is SMNVEV (reference sequence). Between the trimmed V and J ends, which lost 8 bases and 6 bases, there was a span of 14 bases. The CDR3 loop reads CASSRVGGQPQHF. CDR3 DNA: TGTGCCAGCTCCCGGGTAGGGGGTCAGCCCCAGCATTTT.

This rearrangement joins TRBV2 to TRBJ1-2; 7 bases match TRBD1. With 8 bases clipped from V and 7 bases from J, the junction kept 7 bases outside the gene matches. This CDR3 has 12 residues. The germline CDR1 and CDR2 sequences are SNHLY and FYNNEI. This CDR3 is CASGAQGSGYTF. The CDR3 DNA is TGTGCCAGCGGCGCACAGGGGAGTGGCTACACCTTC. The full variable domain, with the rest looked up from reference TRBV2 and TRBJ1-2, is EPEVTQTPSHQVTQMGQEVILRCVPISNHLYFYWYRQILGQKVEFLVSFYNNEISEKSEIFDDQFSVERPDGSNFTLKIRSTKLEDSAMYFCASGAQGSGYTFGSGTRLTVV.

V and J are TRBV7-6 and TRBJ2-3, with 7 positions matching TRBD1. With V trimmed by 4 bases and J by 2 bases, 9 bases remained unmatched. Germline CDR1 SGHVS, CDR2 FNYEAQ. The CDR3 is 16 amino acids. CDR3: CASSSGTATFTDTQYF. The CDR3 coding sequence is TGTGCCAGCAGCTCAGGGACAGCGACGTTCACAGATACGCAGTATTTT.

CDR3: CAWSIGKHGYTF. CDR3 DNA: TGTGCCTGGAGTATCGGGAAACATGGCTACACCTTC. This sequence joins TRBV30 and TRBJ1-2; D unclear. Germline values: CDR1 GTSNPN, CDR2 SVGIG (reference sequence). The CDR3 spans 12 residues. V was shortened by 2 bases and J by 6 bases, with 10 bases between the two germline ends.

The rearrangement links TRBV19 to TRBJ1-5, with 7 bases aligning to TRBD1. The length of the CDR3 is 15 residues. J gave up 7 bases and V 4 bases, and 10 bases lay outside the gene matches. Germline loops: CDR1 LNHDA, CDR2 SQIVND (reference sequence). The CDR3: CASSTGTAEGQPQHF. CDR3 DNA: TGTGCCAGTAGTACGGGGACAGCCGAGGGGCAGCCCCAGCATTTT.

The chain combines TRBV7-2 with TRBJ2-7; the match to TRBD1 covers 9 bases. Trimming at V came to 6 bases and at J to 4 bases, leaving 7 bases not matched to a gene. Looked up from germline, CDR1 is SGHTA and CDR2 is FQGNSA. This CDR3 spans 14 amino acids. CDR3 DNA sequence: TGTGCCAGCAGTACCGGGACAGGGACGTACGAGCAGTACTTC. It codes for CASSTGTGTYEQYF.

V and J are TRBV6-5 and TRBJ2-1; 7 bases map to TRBD1. Germline CDR1 MNHEY, CDR2 SVGAGI. The V segment lost 7 bases and the J segment 8 bases; nucleotides outside the gene matches: 2. CDR3 length equals 11 residues. In DNA form, the CDR3 reads TGTGCCAGCAACAGGGGCCATGAGCAGTTCTTC. Its protein is CASNRGHEQFF.

This rearrangement joins TRBV11-2 to TRBJ1-2; 8 positions agree with TRBD1. J lost 8 bases, V lost 6 bases, and 11 bases had no gene match. CDR1 and CDR2 (germline): SGHAT, FQNNGV. CDR3 length: 14 residues. The CDR3 loop reads CASSPRTGRSGYTF. The CDR3 DNA reads TGTGCCAGCAGTCCTCGGACAGGGAGGAGCGGCTACACCTTC.

This clone appeared a few times. The V call is TRBV27, the J call TRBJ1-4; the D is unclear. V was shortened by 6 bases and J by 0 bases, with 17 bases between the two germline ends. The CDR3 has 17 residues. CDR1 MNHEY and CDR2 SMNVEV come from the germline V gene (reference sequence). The CDR3 DNA reads TGTGCCAGCAGGAGGTTCAACGACCTGGCAACTAATGAAAAACTGTTTTTT. Translation: CASRRFNDLATNEKLFF.

The rearrangement uses TRBV6-6 and TRBJ2-2; 9 nucleotides match TRBD2. The CDR3 covers 16 residues. CDR1 is MNHNY, CDR2 SVGAGI, per germline (reference sequence). V lost 0 bases, J lost 8 bases, and 7 bases stayed unmatched. CDR3 region: CASSYSGGRGVGELFF. CDR3 DNA: TGTGCCAGCAGTTACTCGGGCGGGAGGGGGGTTGGGGAGCTGTTTTTT.

V gene TRBV5-4 combines with J gene TRBJ1-4; D is possibly TRBD1 (5 bases). Trimming cost V 4 bases and J 6 bases, with 13 bases left between them. CDR1 SGHNT and CDR2 YYREEE come from the germline V gene (reference sequence). The CDR3 runs 14 residues. The CDR3 protein is CASSPTVGDEKLFF. The CDR3 bases are TGTGCCAGCAGCCCGACAGTAGGTGATGAAAAACTGTTTTTT.

As regards this clone: A read error may produce the germline difference seen at one junction end. The chain links TRBV29-1 to TRBJ2-7; 8 positions agree with TRBD1. The CDR3 totals 14 residues. CDR1 and CDR2 (germline): SQVTM, ANQGSEA. DNA for the CDR3: TGCAGCGTTGAAAATAGAGACAGGGGATACGAGCAGCACTTC. Protein: CSVENRDRGYEQHF.

CDR3: CSATHRQEFFIIGYTF. DNA for the CDR3: TGCAGCGCTACACACAGACAGGAGTTTTTTATAATTGGCTACACCTTC. The rearrangement uses TRBV29-1 and TRBJ1-2, with D perhaps matching TRBD1 (6 bases). The CDR3 covers 16 residues. Deletions cut 7 bases from V and 7 bases from J, with 28 bases between. The V gene's germline CDR1 is SQVTM and CDR2 ANQGSEA.

This clone was recorded once. The chain uses TRBV9 and TRBJ2-1, with 10 bases identical to TRBD2. The CDR3 has 15 residues. Germline loops: CDR1 SGDLS, CDR2 YYNGEE. The J segment lost 5 bases and the V segment lost 2 bases, leaving 4 bases of the junction unmatched. CDR3 bases: TGTGCCAGCAGCGTGTGGACTAGCGGCAACAATGAGCAGTTCTTC. Translation gives CASSVWTSGNNEQFF.

CDR3 amino acids: CAIKAGEAETQYF. The CDR3 coding sequence is TGTGCCATCAAGGCGGGAGAGGCGGAGACCCAGTACTTC. The chain couples TRBV10-3 to TRBJ2-5; 7 nucleotides match TRBD2. The V segment lost 7 bases and the J segment 5 bases; nucleotides outside the gene matches: 7. Germline CDR1 ENHRY, CDR2 SYGVKD. The CDR3 has 13 amino acids.

This clone was seen a few times. This chain joins TRBV11-2 and TRBJ2-2; TRBD1 matches 8 bases. CDR3 length equals 16 residues. Germline V gene lookup returns CDR1 SGHAT and CDR2 FQNNGV. V shed 4 bases, J shed 7 bases, and the junction held 11 bases outside the gene matches. This CDR3 is CASSSNRGKYLGELFF. DNA for the CDR3: TGTGCCAGCAGCTCCAACAGGGGGAAATATCTCGGGGAGCTGTTTTTT.

The V and J genes are TRBV19 and TRBJ2-7, with D maybe TRBD1 (6 bases). This CDR3 comprises 15 residues. CDR1 and CDR2 (germline): LNHDA, SQIVND (reference sequence). V was cut by 5 bases and J by 2 bases, with 16 bases left in between. The CDR3 DNA is TGTGCCAGTAGTCCGATCGGACAGTCCCCCTACGAGCAGTACTTC. It yields the protein CASSPIGQSPYEQYF.

The genes are TRBV27 and TRBJ2-7, with TRBD1 as a possible D gene (5 bases). Germline CDR1 and CDR2: MNHEY and SMNVEV (reference sequence). The CDR3 extends over 14 amino acids. V shed 4 bases and J shed 0 bases, with 10 bases lying between them. The DNA of the CDR3 is TGTGCCAGCAGTTCCAGGGAACTCTCCTACGAGCAGTACTTC. As protein: CASSSRELSYEQYF.

The chain's CDR3 is CASSSSLAAYTDTQYF. The CDR3 DNA reads as TGCGCCAGCAGCAGCAGCCTAGCGGCCTACACAGATACGCAGTATTTT. This rearrangement joins TRBV10-1 to TRBJ2-3; 7 nucleotides align to TRBD2. The junction had 11 bases not matched to a gene; V was cut back by 6 bases and J by 2 bases. The CDR3 loop spans 16 amino acids. Germline assignment: CDR1 WNHNN and CDR2 SYGVQD (reference sequence).

J is TRBJ1-2 and V is TRBV28; 9 nucleotides match TRBD1. The CDR3 loop spans 16 amino acids. Looked up from germline, CDR1 is MDHEN and CDR2 is SYDVKM. V lost 5 bases to trimming and J lost 7 bases; unmatched junction nucleotides: 14. Written as DNA, the CDR3 is TGTGCCAGCAGTCTCCCTCCGGGACAGGGAGCCGGTGGCTACACCTTC. Translated: CASSLPPGQGAGGYTF.

The gene calls are TRBV19 and TRBJ2-1, with TRBD1 as a possible D gene (6 bases). CDR1 is LNHDA, CDR2 SQIVND, per germline (reference sequence). This CDR3 comprises 15 residues. V lost 3 bases, J lost 7 bases, and 16 bases lay in between. As DNA, the CDR3 is TGTGCCAGTAGTATCCGTTTGGGGGCTGGGAATGAGCAGTTCTTC. This gives the protein CASSIRLGAGNEQFF.

This sequence joins TRBV21-1 and TRBJ2-7; the table names TRBD1, a call not compared with the DNA. TRBV21-1 is noted as a pseudogene. CDR3 length: 13 residues. The CDR3 sequence is CASRGDRGYEQYF. The DNA for the CDR3 is TGTGCCAGCAGGGGGGACAGGGGATACGAGCAGTACTTC.

This clone is a singleton in its sample. The CDR3: CASSPVRGWEFF. CDR3 nucleotides: TGTGCCAGCAGTCCCGTAAGAGGATGGGAGTTCTTC. The chain links TRBV5-4 to TRBJ2-1; D remains ambiguous. Trimming removed 5 bases at V and 14 bases at J, with 17 bases between. Per germline, CDR1 SGHNT and CDR2 YYREEE (reference sequence). The CDR3 totals 12 residues.

The chain is built from TRBV25-1 and TRBJ1-1; 8 positions agree with TRBD1. With 6 bases clipped from V and 14 bases from J, the junction kept 14 bases outside the gene matches. The CDR3 is made up of 13 amino acids. Germline V gene sequence: CDR1 MGHDK, CDR2 SYGVNS. For the CDR3, the DNA is TGTGCCAGCAGCCTCATACAGGGGGGCGCGGTCTTCTTT. Residues: CASSLIQGGAVFF.

The chain has TRBV27 and TRBJ1-5; TRBD1 is a possible D gene (6 bases). The CDR3 extends over 14 amino acids. The germline V and J ends were trimmed by 8 bases and 6 bases, with 17 bases remaining between them. Germline values: CDR1 MNHEY, CDR2 SMNVEV (reference sequence). CDR3 residues: CASGRSGEGQPQHF. CDR3 nucleotides: TGTGCCAGCGGCCGCTCAGGGGAGGGTCAGCCCCAGCATTTT.

The V and J genes are TRBV14 and TRBJ2-5; possible D gene TRBD2, 6 bases. CDR3 size: 14 residues. Germline values: CDR1 SGHDN, CDR2 FVKESK. V was clipped by 4 bases and J by 4 bases, with 13 bases between them. CDR3 sequence (DNA): TGTGCCAGCAGCCTGCGGGGCTACCGAGAGACCCAGTACTTC. Amino acid sequence: CASSLRGYRETQYF.

This clone has only one observation. The chain couples TRBV2 to TRBJ2-3; D might be TRBD2 (6 bases). Germline values: CDR1 SNHLY, CDR2 FYNNEI. The CDR3 has 13 amino acids. With 7 bases removed from V and 1 base from J, the gap between germline ends came to 9 bases. CDR3 residues: CASTGTRTDTQYF. The CDR3 nucleotides are TGTGCCAGCACCGGGACTCGCACAGATACGCAGTATTTT.

The chain is built from TRBV10-2 and TRBJ2-7; 9 bases map to TRBD1. Trimming cost V 6 bases and J 2 bases; bases outside gene matches: 5. Per the germline V gene, CDR1 is WSHSY and CDR2 is SAAADI. The CDR3 sequence is 14 residues long. In DNA form, the CDR3 reads TGCGCCAGCAGCCACGGACAGGGGACCTACGAGCAGTACTTC. This sequence encodes CASSHGQGTYEQYF.